Shown below are 9 T cell receptor beta chains from a single sample sequenced in a study of radiation and T cells in renal cell carcinoma. Data came from immunoSEQ multiplex PCR; TCRdb stores just in-frame clones and leaves some out. This table has about 150,000 clones, 80% to 90% appearing once. This sample's time point: blood 2 weeks post-SBRT. Treatment indicated: 15 Gy SBRT to primary tumor, nephrectomy 4 weeks later. The sequencing here drew on blood, taken from a patient whose treatment included radiotherapy and nephrectomy. All receptors derive from a woman between 45 and 65 years old with renal cell carcinoma.

This clone was recorded once. The gene calls are TRBV7-3 and TRBJ2-2; unclear D gene. Germline values: CDR1 SGHTA, CDR2 FQGTGA. The CDR3 is 14 amino acids. V dropped 0 bases and J dropped 1 base, with 3 bases sitting between them. The CDR3 coding sequence is TGTGCCAGCAGCTTAACCCGGAACACCGGGGAGCTGTTTTTT. This encodes CASSLTRNTGELFF.

This sequence joins TRBV6-6 and TRBJ2-7; TRBD1 agrees at 7 bases. This CDR3 is 15 amino acids long. In germline, CDR1 is MNHNY, CDR2 SVGAGI (reference sequence). With V trimmed by 5 bases and J by 3 bases, 10 bases remained unmatched. Here the CDR3 reads CASSDRDPIDYEQYF. The CDR3 nucleotides are TGTGCCAGCAGTGACAGGGATCCGATCGACTACGAGCAGTACTTC.

V usage is TRBV30 and J usage is TRBJ1-1; D not certain. The CDR3 totals 11 residues. V shed 3 bases and J shed 2 bases, with 4 bases lying between them. Germline CDR1 GTSNPN, CDR2 SVGIG (reference sequence). This CDR3 reads CAWRLNTEAFF. Here the CDR3 DNA reads TGTGCCTGGAGATTAAACACTGAAGCTTTCTTT.

V is TRBV19 and J is TRBJ2-1, with 8 bases that match TRBD1. The CDR3 has 15 residues. Trimming took 3 bases from V and 0 from J; bases not matched to a gene: 1. Germline V gene lookup returns CDR1 LNHDA and CDR2 SQIVND (reference sequence). In nucleotides, the CDR3 is TGTGCCAGTAGTATGGACAGGGTCTCCTACAATGAGCAGTTCTTC. Its protein is CASSMDRVSYNEQFF.

The J gene is TRBJ2-7, the V gene TRBV7-9; 9 positions agree with TRBD1. V lost 5 bases, J lost 1 base, and 6 bases stayed unmatched. CDR1 and CDR2 (germline): SEHNR, FQNEAQ (reference sequence). This CDR3 has 15 residues. The CDR3 DNA is TGTGCCAGCAGCCTAAGGACAGGGGCTTCCTACGAGCAGTACTTC. This translates into CASSLRTGASYEQYF.

This clone showed up many times. The V and J genes are TRBV15 and TRBJ1-1; 10 bases match TRBD1. The CDR3 is 19 amino acids. The germline V gene encodes CDR1 LNHNV and CDR2 YYDKDF (reference sequence). Trimming at V came to 0 bases and at J to 6 bases, leaving 16 bases not matched to a gene. The CDR3 protein is CATSRDFSFGDRGDPEAFF. As DNA, the CDR3 is TGTGCCACCAGCAGAGATTTTAGTTTCGGGGACAGGGGCGACCCTGAAGCTTTCTTT.

The J gene is TRBJ2-1, the V gene TRBV11-2; TRBD2 agrees at 7 bases. The CDR3 totals 16 residues. Per germline, CDR1 SGHAT and CDR2 FQNNGV. V dropped 4 bases and J dropped 6; count of bases not matched to a gene: 12. CDR3 coding DNA: TGTGCCAGCAGCTCACCACTAGCGTCGTATTCCAATGAGCAGTTCTTC. This gives the protein CASSSPLASYSNEQFF.

The rearrangement uses TRBV5-4 and TRBJ2-7; D unclear. V was trimmed by 3 bases and J by 6 bases, leaving 13 bases between them. Germline CDR1 SGHNT, CDR2 YYREEE (reference sequence). The CDR3 sequence is 13 residues long. CDR3 amino acids: CASSWVVEGEQYF. The CDR3 bases are TGTGCCAGCAGCTGGGTGGTTGAAGGCGAGCAGTACTTC.

The chain has TRBV7-6 and TRBJ2-2; 7 positions agree with TRBD2. V trimming: 1 base; J trimming: 2 bases; junction bases outside the gene matches: 4. Per the germline V gene, CDR1 is SGHVS and CDR2 is FNYEAQ. The CDR3 loop spans 16 amino acids. CDR3 nucleotides: TGTGCCAGCAGCTTAGGGCCGGGACTAAACACCGGGGAGCTGTTTTTT. This translates into CASSLGPGLNTGELFF.